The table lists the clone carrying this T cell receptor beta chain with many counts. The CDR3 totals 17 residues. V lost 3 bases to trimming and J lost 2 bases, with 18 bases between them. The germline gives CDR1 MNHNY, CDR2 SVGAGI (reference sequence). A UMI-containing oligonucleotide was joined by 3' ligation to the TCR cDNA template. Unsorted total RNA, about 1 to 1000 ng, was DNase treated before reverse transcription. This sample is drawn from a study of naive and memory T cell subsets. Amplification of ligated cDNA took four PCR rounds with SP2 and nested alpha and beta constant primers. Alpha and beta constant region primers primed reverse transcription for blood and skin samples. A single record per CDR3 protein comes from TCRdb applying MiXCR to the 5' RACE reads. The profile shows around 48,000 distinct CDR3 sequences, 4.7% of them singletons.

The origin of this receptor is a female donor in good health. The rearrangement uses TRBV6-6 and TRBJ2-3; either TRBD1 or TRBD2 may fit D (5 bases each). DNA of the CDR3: TGTGCCAGCAGTTATGTAAGGGACGAGACTTTCACAGATACGCAGTATTTT. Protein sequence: CASSYVRDETFTDTQYF.